This T cell receptor (beta chain) emerged from a study of OX40 agonist ivuxolimab in advanced cancers. Background on the study: Three patients got partial responses; one had hepatocellular carcinoma and two had cutaneous melanoma.

The CDR3 sequence is 14 residues long. Germline loops: CDR1 SGHRS, CDR2 YFSETQ. V lost 3 bases and J lost 4, with 14 bases in between. Assay used: immunoSEQ multiplex PCR; TCRdb lists only in-frame clones, some missing. The sample shows under 65,000 clones, roughly nine tenths of them seen only once. This clonotype was sampled from an adult with an advanced solid tumor such as melanoma, head and neck, liver or kidney cancer. The sequences come from CD4+ or CD8+ T cells sorted from blood, collected in a trial of the OX40 agonist ivuxolimab. The V and J genes are TRBV5-1 and TRBJ2-7; D possibly uses TRBD1 or TRBD2 (5 bases each). Here the CDR3 reads CASSSGTAGYEQYF. In DNA, the CDR3 is TGCGCCAGCAGCTCCGGGACCGCTGGTTACGAGCAGTACTTC.